This T cell receptor beta chain was identified during a study of blood T cell repertoires in COVID-19 (TCRdb year 2020). Regarding the research as a whole: ImmuneRACE Cohort 3 recovered participants were defined by two consecutive negative NP/OP PCR tests, healthcare professional clearance, or symptom resolution. The collaborator samples originated in the United States, Italy and Spain and spanned the acute and convalescent phases of COVID-19. The prospective study material was composed of cDNA or gDNA derived from T cells, B-cell-depleted T cells, or PBMCs. Deeply sampled blood TCRbeta repertoires from subjects exposed to, actively infected with, or recovered from COVID-19 were included in the dataset. The repertoires were made available in a free public database intended to serve as a resource for research on the immune response to SARS-CoV-2. Samples were obtained from the ongoing ImmuneRACE study (first 160 participants) and from 1,254 subjects provided by 6 global collaborators. The sample metadata nearly always contained a de-identified subject ID, COVID-19 status, age in years and sex. Where available, HLA class I and class II types were obtained from metadata supplied by the sample provider rather than from assay-based typing.

The germline V gene sets CDR1 to SGHTA and CDR2 to FQGTGA. Trimming costs V 6 bases and J 0 bases, and their ends lie 9 bases apart. Including the terminal cysteine and phenylalanine, the CDR3 comprises 14 residues. Just CDR3 DNA is preserved here, 42 bases in frame from base 1. The investigation overall reported the following: Clinical and demographic metadata were provided uncurated, with the amount varying by source and participant.

The immunoSEQ Assay, a bias-controlled multiplex PCR, was used to amplify TCRbeta CDR3 regions from genomic DNA. As for how the authors treated the data: The number of nucleated cells in each sample was estimated by amplification of reference gene primers within the assay. To quantify the absolute abundance of each unique TCRbeta CDR3 rearrangement, sequence reads were collapsed and filtered. For each sample, productive Simpson clonality was calculated as the square root of Simpson's diversity index over productive rearrangements. TCRdb mirrors the immuneACCESS table, restricted to in-frame sequences. Some clones are absent from its copies; in checked studies, under half trace to an unresolved V gene, and the reason for the others is unknown. The V and J calls and clone size were taken over from that table, and D and trimming were inferred from the DNA. This sample comprises about 360,000 clones, 80% to 90% of them detected only once. Of the sample, more than 1.5% is held by the ten largest clones.

As regards this clone: Its cognate antigen has yet to be identified. Base quality data are lacking; no much larger clone is found one base away.

In the prospective study, participants were about 18 to 100 years old, resided in 24 geographic areas of the United States, and were enrolled through a virtual design. To assign participants to cohorts, the prospective study relied on clinical history that participants themselves reported in a screening survey and a study questionnaire. In the prospective study, mobile phlebotomists collected whole blood, serum and a nasopharyngeal or oropharyngeal swab from each participant. Participants in the prospective study had the option to provide additional blood draws and questionnaires over an approximately 2-month period. Prospective study blood samples were shipped either frozen or at room temperature before DNA extraction.

Rearrangement joined TRBV7-3 to TRBJ1-3; the D gene cannot be named for sure. This TCR came from a man aged 35 to 55 in a cohort exposed to, infected with or recovered from COVID-19 (not recorded which). Input material: PBMCs or T cells enriched from blood (not recorded which). The CDR3 region has the sequence CASSDDSSGNTIYF. The DNA reads TGTGCCAGCAGTGATGATAGCTCTGGAAACACCATATATTTT.